What follows are 5 T cell receptor beta chains derived from one specimen sequenced in a study of brain T cells in children with intractable seizures. Clones were sequenced by immunoSEQ multiplex PCR, and TCRdb holds only the in-frame ones, with some missing. The sample carries around 100,000 clones, 90% to 95% recorded once. Sequences were derived from peripheral blood, sampled at surgery. These receptors were taken from a boy less than two years old with hemimegalencephaly and intractable seizures.

This chain joins TRBV6-5 and TRBJ1-1; D ambiguous. The V gene lost 5 bases and the J gene lost 1 base, with 11 bases spanning the gap. The CDR3 is made up of 14 amino acids. Germline V gene data show CDR1 as MNHEY and CDR2 as SVGAGI. CDR3 in amino acids: CASSLTRENTEAFF. In DNA form, the CDR3 reads TGTGCCAGCAGTCTTACTAGAGAGAACACTGAAGCTTTCTTT.

The chain combines TRBV7-2 with TRBJ2-1, with D perhaps matching TRBD1 (6 bases). This CDR3 is built from 14 residues. V shed 3 bases and J shed 9 bases, with 15 bases lying between them. The V gene's germline CDR1 is SGHTA and CDR2 FQGNSA. The CDR3 is CASSFYSQGSEQFF. The CDR3 nucleotides read TGTGCCAGCAGCTTCTATTCCCAGGGGTCTGAGCAGTTCTTC.

This chain uses TRBV19 with TRBJ1-6, with D possibly being TRBD1 (6 bases). In germline, CDR1 is LNHDA, CDR2 SQIVND (reference sequence). V was cut by 2 bases and J by 10 bases, with 9 bases left in between. CDR3 size: 13 residues. The CDR3: CASSIRGESPLHF. The CDR3 nucleotides read TGTGCCAGTAGTATAAGGGGGGAGTCACCCCTCCACTTT.

This chain links TRBV27 with TRBJ1-1, with D unresolved. Germline loops: CDR1 MNHEY, CDR2 SMNVEV (reference sequence). Trimming pared 4 bases from V and 0 bases from J, leaving 15 bases between. This CDR3 spans 16 amino acids. CDR3 residues: CASSSTQPHLNTEAFF. The CDR3 DNA sequence: TGTGCCAGCAGTTCCACTCAACCCCACTTGAACACTGAAGCTTTCTTT.

This rearrangement joins TRBV2 to TRBJ2-7; D ambiguous. Germline-derived CDR1 and CDR2 are SNHLY and FYNNEI. CDR3 size: 20 residues. The V end was cut by 7 bases, the J end by 1 base, with 32 bases between. CDR3 in amino acids: CASTVSPQEGWVLLSYEQYF. CDR3 coding DNA: TGTGCCAGCACCGTGTCCCCTCAGGAAGGATGGGTCCTCCTTTCCTACGAGCAGTACTTC.